These 9 T cell receptor beta chains share one sample of origin, sequenced in a study of PD-1 blockade in classical Hodgkin lymphoma. The data were produced by immunoSEQ multiplex PCR, yet TCRdb's version contains in-frame clones alone and is incomplete. The profile covers about 4,200 clones, with roughly 78% appearing a single time and roughly 38% taken by the ten largest. After autologous stem cell transplantation all patients relapsed, and prior brentuximab vedotin exposure differed between cohorts. The source material was peripheral blood mononuclear cells (PBMCs), sampled at baseline. These receptors were collected from a human donor with classical Hodgkin lymphoma.

The chain couples TRBV5-4 to TRBJ2-3, with no clear D. Trimming stripped 0 bases from V and 5 bases from J, with 19 bases between. This CDR3 is built from 17 residues. CDR1 and CDR2 from the germline V gene are SGHNT and YYREEE (reference sequence). In DNA form, the CDR3 reads TGTGCCAGCAGCTTGGGGCTGCATTACAGCAGGAGAGATACGCAGTATTTT. Translated, it gives CASSLGLHYSRRDTQYF.

This clone was seen a single time. V is TRBV10-3 and J is TRBJ1-5; D possibly corresponds to TRBD1 (5 bases). This CDR3 contains 14 residues. CDR1 ENHRY and CDR2 SYGVKD come from the germline V gene. V was trimmed by 3 bases and J by 3 bases, leaving 9 bases between them. CDR3 coding DNA: TGTGCCATCAGTGAACAGGCGATCAATCAGCCCCAGCATTTT. Encoded protein: CAISEQAINQPQHF.

The chain joins TRBV13 to TRBJ1-1; tentative D call: TRBD1 (5 bases). Trimming removed 5 bases from V and 10 bases from J, with 17 bases in between. CDR3 length equals 13 residues. In germline, CDR1 is PRHDT, CDR2 FYEKMQ (reference sequence). The CDR3 nucleotides are TGTGCCAGCAGCCCGGGACGTGAGAGGGCAGCTTTCTTT. Encoded protein: CASSPGRERAAFF.

The chain joins TRBV30 to TRBJ2-1; TRBD2 agrees at 9 bases. With V trimmed by 1 base and J by 8 bases, 9 bases remained unmatched. Germline V gene sequence: CDR1 GTSNPN, CDR2 SVGIG (reference sequence). This CDR3 has 15 residues. The CDR3 bases are TGTGCCTGGAGTGAGTACGGACTAGCGTCAGATGAGCAGTTCTTC. Translation: CAWSEYGLASDEQFF.

The chain is built from TRBV18 and TRBJ2-5; possible D gene TRBD2, 6 bases. The CDR3 has 14 residues. Trimming removed 4 bases from V and 4 bases from J, with 13 bases in between. Germline V CDR1 and CDR2: KGHSH, LQKENI. The CDR3 reads CASSLAAGGETQYF. DNA of the CDR3: TGTGCCAGCTCACTAGCGGCCGGGGGAGAGACCCAGTACTTC. Filled out from reference TRBV18 and TRBJ2-5, the complete variable domain reads NAGVMQNPRHLVRRRGQEARLRCSPMKGHSHVYWYRQLPEEGLKFMVYLQKENIIDESGMPKERFSAEFPKEGPSILRIQQVVRGDSAAYFCASSLAAGGETQYFGPGTRLLVL.

This chain uses TRBV7-2 with TRBJ1-2; possible D gene TRBD1, 5 bases. The V end was cut by 5 bases, the J end by 3 bases, with 16 bases between. Germline lookup yields CDR1 SGHTA and CDR2 FQGNSA. The CDR3 runs to 15 residues. The CDR3, as DNA: TGTGCCAGCAGCCCCCACCTGGACACAGACTATGGCTACACCTTC. Its translation is CASSPHLDTDYGYTF.

This clone showed up just once. The V and J genes are TRBV10-2 and TRBJ1-5, with D possibly being TRBD1 (5 bases). Trimming took 6 bases from V and 3 from J, leaving 12 bases between them. CDR1 WSHSY and CDR2 SAAADI come from the germline V gene. CDR3 length: 14 amino acids. CDR3 loop: CASRPQEFNQPQHF. For the CDR3, the DNA is TGCGCCAGCAGGCCACAGGAATTCAATCAGCCCCAGCATTTT.

There are a few counts of this clone. The chain combines TRBV6-1 with TRBJ2-3; 11 bases are a match to TRBD2. This CDR3 has 15 residues. The germline V gene encodes CDR1 MNHNS and CDR2 SASEGT. The trim removed 5 bases at V and 4 bases at J, leaving 5 bases unmatched. Here the CDR3 DNA reads TGTGCCAGCAGTCGGACTAGCGGGTTCGCAGATACGCAGTATTTT. Encoded protein: CASSRTSGFADTQYF.

The V gene is TRBV10-1, the J gene TRBJ2-7; tentatively, D is TRBD1 or TRBD2 (5 bases each). Germline CDR1 is WNHNN and CDR2 is SYGVQD (reference sequence). This CDR3 is built from 11 residues. The ends were cut back, 8 bases at V and 5 bases at J, with 10 bases in the middle. The CDR3 DNA is TGCGCCAGCGGGGCGGGTCACGAGCAGTACTTC. Protein sequence: CASGAGHEQYF.